This is a list of T cell receptor beta chains from one sample in a study of blood T cell repertoires in COVID-19. Sequencing was performed with immunoSEQ multiplex PCR; in TCRdb, only in-frame clones are kept and a portion is missing. The sample carries fewer than 150,000 clones, about 79% recorded once. Sequencing input: peripheral blood. These receptors came from a woman between 50 and 59 years old with acute or convalescent COVID-19. Each CDR3 is given with its conserved first and last residue. D genes are given only for firm matches. Only some rows state a clone size, as once, few, many or a class for expanded clones.

v_gene,abundance,d_gene,j_gene,CDR3nt,CDR3aa
TRBV5-6,few,TRBD1,TRBJ2-7,TGTGCCAGCAGCCGTACAGGGGGCGGATACGAGCAGTACTTC,CASSRTGGGYEQYF
TRBV11-2,.,.,TRBJ1-1,TGTGCCAGCAGCCGGTCGGGGAACACTGAAGCTTTCTTT,CASSRSGNTEAFF
TRBV5-5,.,.,TRBJ1-1,TGTGCCAGCAGCTTGACCTTCGAGACTGAAGCTTTCTTT,CASSLTFETEAFF
TRBV10-2,.,TRBD2,TRBJ2-7,TGCGCCAGCAGTGAGAGGACTAGCGGGCGATCCTACGAGCAGTACTTC,CASSERTSGRSYEQYF
TRBV11-2,.,.,TRBJ1-6,TGTGCCAGCAGCGCGCAGGGCAACAATTCACCCCTCCACTTT,CASSAQGNNSPLHF
TRBV9,.,TRBD1,TRBJ1-6,TGTGCCAGCAGCCCAATGGGGGACAGCGCAAATTCACCCCTCCACTTT,CASSPMGDSANSPLHF
TRBV2,.,TRBD1,TRBJ1-1,TGTGCCAGCAGTGGGAGACAGGGAGACACTGAAGCTTTCTTT,CASSGRQGDTEAFF
TRBV13,few,TRBD1,TRBJ2-2,TGTGCCAGCAGCCCCAATGTGGGACAGGGGTACACCGGGGAGCTGTTTTTT,CASSPNVGQGYTGELFF
TRBV7-2,.,.,TRBJ1-6,TGTGCCAGCAGCTTTGGACCCGACAGGCTTTTGGCACCCCTCCACTTT,CASSFGPDRLLAPLHF
TRBV27,few,.,TRBJ1-2,TGTGCCTCCCGGACAGCGAATAACTATGGCTACACCTTC,CASRTANNYGYTF
TRBV7-3,.,TRBD1,TRBJ1-2,TGTGCCAGCAGCTTACCGGGACAGCCTTACACCTTC,CASSLPGQPYTF
TRBV19,.,TRBD1,TRBJ1-2,TGTGCCAGTAGTAACCGTCCCGGGACAGGGCCCGAAGGCTACACCTTC,CASSNRPGTGPEGYTF
TRBV9,.,TRBD2,TRBJ2-1,TGTGCCAGCAGCGCCGGGACTAGCGGATTTTACAATGAGCAGTTCTTC,CASSAGTSGFYNEQFF
TRBV3-1/TRBV3-2,few,.,TRBJ2-7,TGTGCCAGCAGCCAAGGGCCCGAGCAGTACTTC,CASSQGPEQYF
TRBV9,.,.,TRBJ1-6,TGTGCCAGCAGCGTAGGGCAGTATAATTCACCCCTCCACTTT,CASSVGQYNSPLHF
TRBV4-1,.,TRBD2,TRBJ2-1,TGCGCCAGCAGCCGAGGGGCACAGGGACTAGCGGGGACGAGCTCCTACAATGAGCAGTTCTTC,CASSRGAQGLAGTSSYNEQFF
TRBV7-9,.,.,TRBJ1-1,TGTGCCAGCAACCGGAGGGGAAGCACTGAAGCTTTCTTT,CASNRRGSTEAFF